Presented here are 22 T cell receptor beta chains from one specimen sequenced in a study of T cell repertoires in cytomegalovirus infection. TCRdb re-derived calls from the reads in MiXCR, one entry per CDR3 protein. This table has 400,000 to 600,000 distinct CDR3 sequences, about two fifths appearing once. No antigen is known for these receptors. The sample in question was cultured PBMCs, obtained from culture after CMV antigen stimulation. The receptors were sampled from a human donor in good health (CMV status not recorded). Some clones in this sample may be carry-over from other donors' samples.

The V gene is TRBV7-4, the J gene TRBJ2-7; D is uncertain. The CDR3 totals 18 residues. Trimming shortened V by 4 bases and J by 0 bases, and 22 bases separated the two germline ends. CDR1 and CDR2 (germline): SGHVT, SQSDAQ. DNA of the CDR3: TGTGCCAGCAGCTACCACGGCCCGCCACCCAAAAGCTCCTACGAGCAGTACTTC. Its protein product is CASSYHGPPPKSSYEQYF.

This clonotype was found a few times. V usage is TRBV7-2 and J usage is TRBJ2-1; 10 positions agree with TRBD2. The CDR3 extends over 15 amino acids. Trimming removed 5 bases from V and 1 base from J; junction bases left unmatched: 2. From germline, CDR1 is SGHTA and CDR2 FQGNSA. The DNA of the CDR3 is TGTGCCAGCAGCGTTAGCGGGAGGTCCTACAATGAGCAGTTCTTC. Encoded protein: CASSVSGRSYNEQFF.

The genes are TRBV7-2 and TRBJ2-2; 7 bases are shared with TRBD2. The CDR3 has 15 amino acids. With V trimmed by 5 bases and J by 9 bases, 12 bases remained unmatched. Germline V gene lookup returns CDR1 SGHTA and CDR2 FQGNSA. The CDR3 DNA sequence: TGTGCCAGCAGCCCCAGACTAGCCTTTCTGCGGGAGCTGTTTTTT. This gives the protein CASSPRLAFLRELFF.

This chain uses TRBV5-4 with TRBJ2-5, with 7 nucleotides matching TRBD1. Trimming removed 4 bases from V and 0 bases from J; junction bases left unmatched: 6. CDR1 and CDR2 from the germline V gene are SGHNT and YYREEE (reference sequence). CDR3 size: 15 residues. In DNA form, the CDR3 reads TGTGCCAGCAGCCGTGGGACAGCAGACCAAGAGACCCAGTACTTC. It codes for CASSRGTADQETQYF. The full variable domain, in which reference TRBV5-4 and TRBJ2-5 provide the parts outside the CDR3, is ETGVTQSPTHLIKTRGQQVTLRCSSQSGHNTVSWYQQALGQGPQFIFQYYREEENGRGNFPPRFSGLQFPNYSSELNVNALELDDSALYLCASSRGTADQETQYFGPGTRLLVL.

About this clonotype itself: The CDR3 ends on some other residue instead of the conserved phenylalanine or tryptophan, so this is likely a read error. The gene calls are TRBV7-2 and TRBJ1-1, with D unclear. The ends were cut back, 4 bases at V and 1 base at J, with 10 bases in the middle. The germline V gene encodes CDR1 SGHTA and CDR2 FQGNSA. CDR3 length: 14 amino acids. CDR3 in amino acids: CASSYRTQNTEAFS. Here the CDR3 DNA reads TGTGCCAGCAGCTACCGGACCCAGAACACTGAAGCTTTCTCT.

The count of this clonotype is one. This chain joins TRBV5-4 and TRBJ2-5; D ambiguous. This CDR3 is 12 amino acids long. The V end was cut by 4 bases, the J end by 5 bases, with 9 bases between. CDR1 SGHNT and CDR2 YYREEE come from the germline V gene (reference sequence). The CDR3 region is CASSHPHETQYF. In nucleotides, the CDR3 is TGTGCCAGCAGCCACCCCCACGAGACCCAGTACTTC.

The V call is TRBV7-9, the J call TRBJ1-2, with 9 bases fitting TRBD1. CDR3 length: 15 residues. Germline CDR1 is SEHNR and CDR2 is FQNEAQ (reference sequence). The trim removed 1 base at V and 4 bases at J, leaving 4 bases unmatched. CDR3 protein: CASSLGTGVAYGYTF. The CDR3 DNA reads as TGTGCCAGCAGCTTAGGGACAGGGGTGGCCTATGGCTACACCTTC.

V gene TRBV5-4 combines with J gene TRBJ2-7; 7 bases fit TRBD1. The CDR3 has 16 amino acids. With V trimmed by 4 bases and J by 0 bases, 10 bases remained unmatched. Germline CDR1 reads SGHNT; CDR2 reads YYREEE (reference sequence). The CDR3 region is CASSLSTGSISYEQYF. In DNA, the CDR3 is TGTGCCAGCAGCCTTTCGACAGGGTCAATCTCCTACGAGCAGTACTTC. Using reference TRBV5-4 and TRBJ2-7 for the parts outside the CDR3, the full variable domain is ETGVTQSPTHLIKTRGQQVTLRCSSQSGHNTVSWYQQALGQGPQFIFQYYREEENGRGNFPPRFSGLQFPNYSSELNVNALELDDSALYLCASSLSTGSISYEQYFGPGTRLTVT.

The rearrangement links TRBV2 to TRBJ2-2; D ambiguous. The germline V gene has CDR1 SNHLY and CDR2 FYNNEI. The CDR3 runs 14 residues. V shed 6 bases and J shed 2 bases, with 10 bases lying between them. Here the CDR3 DNA reads TGTGCCAGCAGGACCCTGAGAAACACCGGGGAGCTGTTTTTT. Its translation: CASRTLRNTGELFF.

The J gene is TRBJ2-4, the V gene TRBV5-6; D remains unclear. The germline V gene has CDR1 SGHDT and CDR2 YYEEEE. The CDR3 covers 13 residues. The V end lost 8 bases, the J end lost 2 bases, and 11 bases lay between the germline ends. The CDR3 sequence is CARTESSKNIQYF. The CDR3, as DNA: TGTGCCAGGACTGAGAGTTCCAAAAACATTCAGTACTTC.

V and J are TRBV7-2 and TRBJ2-1; D perhaps matches TRBD1 (5 bases). This CDR3 comprises 13 residues. The V end lost 1 base, the J end lost 12 bases, and 13 bases lay between the germline ends. Germline V gene lookup returns CDR1 SGHTA and CDR2 FQGNSA. The CDR3 DNA reads as TGTGCCAGCAGCTTAGGGCAGGGTCAAGGGCAGTTCTTC. Its translation is CASSLGQGQGQFF.

This chain uses TRBV7-2 with TRBJ2-3; D is possibly TRBD2 (5 bases). Germline CDR1 SGHTA, CDR2 FQGNSA. Trimming cost V 2 bases and J 3 bases, with 12 bases left between them. The CDR3 is made up of 15 amino acids. For the CDR3, the DNA is TGTGCCAGCAGCTTACTCCGGCCGGGGACAGATACGCAGTATTTT. Amino acid sequence: CASSLLRPGTDTQYF.

V gene TRBV2 combines with J gene TRBJ1-1, with no clear D. V gave up 8 bases and J gave up 1 base, with 8 bases separating them. The CDR3 extends over 12 amino acids. CDR1 is SNHLY and CDR2 is FYNNEI in the germline V gene. CDR3 sequence reads: CASGVWNTEAFF. The CDR3 DNA follows: TGTGCCAGCGGTGTTTGGAACACTGAAGCTTTCTTT. The variable domain in full, with the rest retrieved from reference TRBV2 and TRBJ1-1, is EPEVTQTPSHQVTQMGQEVILRCVPISNHLYFYWYRQILGQKVEFLVSFYNNEISEKSEIFDDQFSVERPDGSNFTLKIRSTKLEDSAMYFCASGVWNTEAFFGQGTRLTVV.

The chain combines TRBV19 with TRBJ1-6; D gene unclear. This CDR3 region has 14 residues. Trimming removed 1 base from V and 8 bases from J, with 9 bases in between. The V gene's germline CDR1 is LNHDA and CDR2 SQIVND (reference sequence). The CDR3 sequence is CASSIGIGDSPLHF. For the CDR3, the DNA is TGTGCCAGTAGTATAGGCATTGGTGATTCACCCCTCCACTTT.

V and J are TRBV6-5 and TRBJ1-1; D not resolved. The CDR3 spans 14 residues. The germline V and J ends were trimmed by 0 bases and 2 bases, with 7 bases remaining between them. Germline V gives CDR1 MNHEY, CDR2 SVGAGI. The CDR3 is CASSYSHGNTEAFF. The CDR3 coding sequence is TGTGCCAGCAGTTACTCGCACGGCAACACTGAAGCTTTCTTT.

This CDR3 is CASSLGLAGGGEQYF. The CDR3 DNA is TGCGCCAGCAGCCTCGGACTAGCGGGAGGGGGGGAGCAGTACTTC. J is TRBJ2-7 and V is TRBV5-1; TRBD2 matches at 15 bases. CDR3 length: 15 residues. In germline, CDR1 is SGHRS, CDR2 YFSETQ. J gave up 7 bases and V 4 bases, and 6 bases lay outside the gene matches.

This clonotype has only one observation. V is TRBV5-4 and J is TRBJ2-2, with TRBD1 as a possible D gene (6 bases). Germline values: CDR1 SGHNT, CDR2 YYREEE (reference sequence). The CDR3 sequence is 14 residues long. The V and J ends lost 4 bases and 7 bases respectively, with 14 bases between them. The CDR3 sequence: CASSIQQGYGELFF. CDR3 DNA sequence: TGTGCCAGCAGCATTCAACAGGGTTACGGGGAGCTGTTTTTT.

This clonotype was seen only a few times. This chain connects TRBV7-2 to TRBJ2-7, with unresolved D. Germline assignment: CDR1 SGHTA and CDR2 FQGNSA. The V and J ends lost 5 bases and 2 bases respectively, with 10 bases between them. The CDR3 sequence is 13 residues long. CDR3 protein: CASSANPTYEQYF. CDR3 DNA sequence: TGTGCCAGCAGCGCCAATCCCACCTACGAGCAGTACTTC.

This chain links TRBV2 with TRBJ2-2; D is perhaps TRBD2 (5 bases). Germline V gene data show CDR1 as SNHLY and CDR2 as FYNNEI. The CDR3 consists of 13 residues. The V and J ends lost 5 bases and 7 bases respectively, with 11 bases between them. The CDR3: CASSTSLGGELFF. The CDR3, as DNA: TGTGCCAGCAGTACTAGTTTGGGCGGGGAGCTGTTTTTT.

This clonotype was picked up many times. V is TRBV6-2 or TRBV6-3 and J is TRBJ2-7, with TRBD1 as a possible D gene (6 bases). CDR1 and CDR2 from the germline V gene are MNHEY and SVGEGT. Trimming stripped 5 bases from V and 6 bases from J, with 11 bases between. The CDR3 has 12 residues. CDR3: CASSPRGREQYF. In nucleotides, the CDR3 is TGTGCCAGCAGTCCCAGGGGCCGCGAGCAGTACTTC.

V is TRBV5-4 and J is TRBJ2-3, with 8 bases identical to TRBD2. The V gene's germline CDR1 is SGHNT and CDR2 YYREEE (reference sequence). The CDR3 spans 16 residues. The V gene end was trimmed by 0 bases and the J gene end by 1 base; junction bases not matched to a gene: 4. CDR3 sequence: CASSLVYGRGTDTQYF. As DNA, the CDR3 is TGTGCCAGCAGCTTGGTTTACGGGAGGGGCACAGATACGCAGTATTTT.

This clonotype was recorded a few times. The chain recombines TRBV7-2 with TRBJ2-3; D possibly corresponds to TRBD1 (6 bases). This CDR3 is 15 amino acids long. V dropped 3 bases and J dropped 1 base, with 11 bases sitting between them. Germline lookup yields CDR1 SGHTA and CDR2 FQGNSA. The CDR3, as DNA: TGTGCCAGCAGCTTCGGGACAAGACGCACAGATACGCAGTATTTT. Translating it yields CASSFGTRRTDTQYF.